Below, one TCR beta chain is given with its context. The source of the sample is a study of T cells after yellow fever vaccination. The CDR3 contains 14 residues. V was shortened by 4 bases and J by 4 bases, with 14 bases between the two germline ends. Germline V gene data show CDR1 as LGHNA and CDR2 as YSLEER. TCRdb called the 5' RACE reads again in MiXCR, with one record for every CDR3 protein. The sample yields fewer than 450,000 distinct CDR3 sequences, 8% to 9.5% seen once. The receptor's source is a young man who received the YFV17D yellow fever vaccine. The specimen comprised PBMCs, sampled about 41 days after the first yellow fever vaccination. This chain joins TRBV4-3 and TRBJ2-7; D gene unclear. The CDR3 region is CASSRTGHQYEQYF. DNA of the CDR3: TGCGCCAGCAGCCGCACCGGGCACCAATACGAGCAGTACTTC.